The source of this T cell receptor beta chain is a study of cytomegalovirus exposure and HLA in healthy donors. Whole-study context: Tens of millions of unique TCRs from HLA-typed donors made up an early data release. The study, taken as a whole, reports: Later work found most CMV-associated TCR beta chains apparently HLA-restricted. By HLA locus, TCR association rates varied in a later analysis, with DRB1 showing the most and HLA-C the fewest.

13 Jbeta primers and 60 Vbeta primers were used for the PCR. Some clones are missing from TCRdb's copy, which holds only in-frame ones; the method was immunoSEQ multiplex PCR. The sample lists 150,000 to 200,000 clones, more than 75% occurring once. This clone was seen more than once but under ten times. Its antigen is undetermined. Germline V lookup: CDR1 MNHEY, CDR2 SVGAGI. The CDR3 has 14 amino acids. V dropped 6 bases and J dropped 3 bases, with 15 bases sitting between them. The chain couples TRBV6-5 to TRBJ2-7; D not certain. Sequencing was carried out using PBMCs. This TCR was sampled from a woman between 18 and 30 years old in good health and CMV-seronegative. The DNA for the CDR3 is TGTGCCAGCAGCTCAGGTTTCACGCTCTACGAGCAGTACTTC. Translation: CASSSGFTLYEQYF.